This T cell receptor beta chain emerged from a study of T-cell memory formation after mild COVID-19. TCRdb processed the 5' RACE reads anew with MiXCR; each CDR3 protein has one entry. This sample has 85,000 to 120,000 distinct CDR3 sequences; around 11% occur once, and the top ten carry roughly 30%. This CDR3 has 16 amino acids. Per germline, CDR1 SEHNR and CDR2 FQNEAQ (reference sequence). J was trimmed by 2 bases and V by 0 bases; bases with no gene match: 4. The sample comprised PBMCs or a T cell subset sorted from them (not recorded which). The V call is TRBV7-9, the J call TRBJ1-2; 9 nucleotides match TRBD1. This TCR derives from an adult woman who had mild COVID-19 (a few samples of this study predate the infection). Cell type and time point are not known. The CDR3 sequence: CASSLAGTGINYGYTF. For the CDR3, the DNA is TGTGCCAGCAGCTTAGCCGGGACAGGGATAAACTATGGCTACACCTTC.